What follows are 20 T cell receptor beta chains derived from one specimen sequenced in a study of long-term antiretroviral therapy in people with HIV. The authors ran the immunoSEQ assay, v3.0, at survey level. Libraries were prepared by immunoSEQ multiplex PCR; TCRdb keeps only in-frame clonotypes and omits some of them. Here the sample spans more than 12,000 clones, more than 60% being singletons. This sample comprised unsorted PBMCs, obtained 1.3 years before starting antiretroviral therapy. Every receptor here comes from a man aged 35 to 55 with HIV.

By share, this clone ranks as large. The rearrangement joins TRBV13 to TRBJ2-1; a weak D match, TRBD2 (6 bases). Trimming stripped 4 bases from V and 7 bases from J, with 17 bases between. Germline V gives CDR1 PRHDT, CDR2 FYEKMQ (reference sequence). The CDR3 runs to 15 residues. CDR3 nucleotides: TGTGCCAGCAGCTCGTTAGCGGAAGATGGTAATGAGCAGTTCTTC. This sequence encodes CASSSLAEDGNEQFF.

The chain carries TRBV30 and TRBJ1-6; D gene uncertain. Trimming pared 6 bases from V and 9 bases from J, leaving 12 bases between. The CDR3 length is 12 residues. Germline CDR1 reads GTSNPN; CDR2 reads SVGIG (reference sequence). CDR3 sequence reads: CACDKGASPLHF. CDR3 DNA sequence: TGTGCCTGCGACAAGGGAGCTTCACCCCTCCACTTT.

The chain has TRBV25-1 and TRBJ1-1; D is undetermined. The CDR3 is made up of 11 amino acids. Germline V CDR1 and CDR2: MGHDK, SYGVNS. V gave up 7 bases and J gave up 1 base, with 4 bases separating them. CDR3 residues: CASTRNTEAFF. The CDR3 DNA reads TGTGCCAGCACCCGGAACACTGAAGCTTTCTTT.

This rearrangement joins TRBV7-3 to TRBJ1-6, with unresolved D. This CDR3 is 14 amino acids long. Trimming shortened V by 2 bases and J by 9 bases, and 11 bases separated the two germline ends. CDR1 SGHTA and CDR2 FQGTGA come from the germline V gene. CDR3: CASSLGEQSSPLHF. CDR3 in DNA: TGTGCCAGCAGCTTAGGGGAGCAGAGTTCACCCCTCCACTTT.

The J gene is TRBJ2-7, the V gene TRBV11-3; the match to TRBD2 covers 10 bases. CDR1 and CDR2 from the germline V gene are SGHNT and YENEEA. J lost 4 bases, V lost 4 bases, and 4 bases had no gene match. The CDR3 is 14 residues long. DNA of the CDR3: TGTGCCAGCAGCTCCTCGACTAGCGGGTACGAGCAGTACTTC. Its protein product is CASSSSTSGYEQYF.

V is TRBV5-4 and J is TRBJ1-2, with 12 nucleotides matching TRBD1. Germline V gene lookup returns CDR1 SGHNT and CDR2 YYREEE (reference sequence). Trimming took 4 bases from V and 4 from J; bases not matched to a gene: 8. The CDR3 loop spans 16 amino acids. CDR3 nucleotides: TGTGCCAGCAGCCGGGACAGGGGGCATCTAAGCTATGGCTACACCTTC. This codes for CASSRDRGHLSYGYTF.

The V call is TRBV13, the J call TRBJ2-4; 8 bases fit TRBD1. The CDR3 extends over 15 amino acids. V shed 5 bases, J shed 1 base, and the junction held 4 bases outside the gene matches. Germline V gene lookup returns CDR1 PRHDT and CDR2 FYEKMQ (reference sequence). The CDR3 bases are TGTGCCAGCAGCATGTGGACAGGGGCCAAAAACATTCAGTACTTC. This codes for CASSMWTGAKNIQYF.

The rearrangement links TRBV6-1 to TRBJ1-1, with D perhaps TRBD1 (5 bases). Between the trimmed V and J ends, which lost 4 bases and 1 base, there was a span of 13 bases. The CDR3 contains 15 residues. Germline lookup yields CDR1 MNHNS and CDR2 SASEGT. The CDR3 region is CASSARDLGNTEAFF. CDR3 sequence (DNA): TGTGCCAGCAGTGCCAGGGATCTAGGGAACACTGAAGCTTTCTTT.

V and J are TRBV6-6 and TRBJ2-5; D possibly matches TRBD1 or TRBD2 (5 bases each). Germline assignment: CDR1 MNHNY and CDR2 SVGAGI (reference sequence). Trimming took off 0 bases at V and 5 bases at J, with 13 bases between the two ends. The length of the CDR3 is 15 residues. The CDR3 reads CASSYSKGRRETQYF. Written as DNA, the CDR3 is TGTGCCAGCAGTTACTCGAAGGGACGGAGGGAGACCCAGTACTTC.

Regarding this clone: The same CDR3 is also encoded by other DNA sequences in this sample. This rearrangement joins TRBV5-6 to TRBJ2-2; no definite D call. The CDR3 length is 13 residues. In germline, CDR1 is SGHDT, CDR2 YYEEEE. V gave up 4 bases and J gave up 3 bases, with 7 bases separating them. CDR3 nucleotide sequence: TGTGCCAGCAGCCCTGACTACACCGGGGAGCTGTTTTTT. Translating it yields CASSPDYTGELFF.

This clone occurred once. The chain combines TRBV4-1 with TRBJ2-1; perhaps TRBD1 as D (5 bases). From germline, CDR1 is MGHRA and CDR2 YSYEKL. V gave up 6 bases and J gave up 5 bases, with 17 bases separating them. The CDR3 has 15 residues. The CDR3 sequence is CASSPDTRTHNEQFF. The CDR3 DNA reads TGCGCCAGCAGTCCGGACACCCGAACCCACAATGAGCAGTTCTTC.

The rearrangement links TRBV10-2 to TRBJ1-5; 7 nucleotides match TRBD1. This CDR3 comprises 15 residues. Trimming took 2 bases from V and 4 from J; bases not matched to a gene: 5. Per the germline V gene, CDR1 is WSHSY and CDR2 is SAAADI. The CDR3 region is CASSEDRVTNQPQHF. In DNA, the CDR3 is TGCGCCAGCAGTGAGGACAGGGTAACAAATCAGCCCCAGCATTTT.

The gene calls are TRBV5-8 and TRBJ2-4; 11 bases agree with TRBD1. V trimming: 6 bases; J trimming: 0 bases; junction bases outside the gene matches: 14. The CDR3 has 19 residues. Germline values: CDR1 SGHTS, CDR2 YDEGEE. This CDR3 reads CASTPFGTGGEKAKNIQYF. The CDR3 coding sequence is TGTGCCAGCACCCCCTTTGGGACAGGGGGGGAGAAAGCCAAAAACATTCAGTACTTC. The full variable domain, completed using reference TRBV5-8 and TRBJ2-4, is EAGVTQSPTHLIKTRGQQATLRCSPISGHTSVYWYQQALGLGLQFLLWYDEGEERNRGNFPPRFSGRQFPNYSSELNVNALELEDSALYLCASTPFGTGGEKAKNIQYFGAGTRLSVL.

V gene TRBV28 combines with J gene TRBJ1-2; D might be TRBD1 (6 bases). The germline CDR1 and CDR2 sequences are MDHEN and SYDVKM. The V end was cut by 7 bases, the J end by 2 bases, with 14 bases between. The CDR3 is made up of 14 amino acids. CDR3 in DNA: TGTGCCAGCACCACGGGGGCGACAAACTATGGCTACACCTTC. The encoded protein is CASTTGATNYGYTF.

The V and J genes are TRBV20-1 and TRBJ1-1, with D tentatively TRBD1 (5 bases). Germline CDR1 DFQATT, CDR2 SNEGSKA (reference sequence). The V end was cut by 6 bases, the J end by 8 bases, with 13 bases between. CDR3 length: 11 amino acids. This chain's CDR3 is CSAPLGGEAFF. The DNA for the CDR3 is TGCAGTGCGCCCCTTGGGGGAGAAGCTTTCTTT.

This clone was counted only a few times. The V gene is TRBV9, the J gene TRBJ1-1, with D unresolved. The CDR3 sequence is 13 residues long. CDR1 is SGDLS and CDR2 is YYNGEE in the germline V gene. Trimming shortened V by 4 bases and J by 4 bases, and 11 bases separated the two germline ends. In nucleotides, the CDR3 is TGTGCCAGCAGCCCCCTCTTGAGCACTGAAGCTTTCTTT. Amino acids: CASSPLLSTEAFF.

This sequence joins TRBV5-8 and TRBJ2-4; D ambiguous. Germline assignment: CDR1 SGHTS and CDR2 YDEGEE. Between the trimmed V and J ends, which lost 2 bases and 2 bases, there was a span of 8 bases. This CDR3 spans 14 amino acids. The CDR3 reads CASSLRGPKNIQYF. CDR3 coding DNA: TGTGCCAGCAGCTTACGCGGCCCCAAAAACATTCAGTACTTC. The variable domain in full, completed from reference TRBV5-8 and TRBJ2-4, reads EAGVTQSPTHLIKTRGQQATLRCSPISGHTSVYWYQQALGLGLQFLLWYDEGEERNRGNFPPRFSGRQFPNYSSELNVNALELEDSALYLCASSLRGPKNIQYFGAGTRLSVL.

The chain recombines TRBV7-2 with TRBJ2-7, with unresolved D. V lost 5 bases to trimming and J lost 0 bases, with 5 bases between them. This CDR3 is built from 12 residues. Germline CDR1 reads SGHTA; CDR2 reads FQGNSA. CDR3 sequence reads: CASSPSSYEQYF. For the CDR3, the DNA is TGTGCCAGCAGCCCAAGCTCCTACGAGCAGTACTTC. The whole variable domain, remainder taken from reference TRBV7-2 and TRBJ2-7, is GAGVSQSPSNKVTEKGKDVELRCDPISGHTALYWYRQSLGQGLEFLIYFQGNSAPDKSGLPSDRFSAERTGGSVSTLTIQRTQQEDSAVYLCASSPSSYEQYFGPGTRLTVT.

This sequence joins TRBV11-2 and TRBJ1-1; D is possibly TRBD1 (6 bases). The ends were cut back, 4 bases at V and 4 bases at J, with 16 bases in the middle. This CDR3 has 15 residues. In germline, CDR1 is SGHAT, CDR2 FQNNGV. CDR3 sequence reads: CASSSHGGRGTEAFF. In DNA form, the CDR3 reads TGTGCCAGCAGCTCTCACGGGGGGCGCGGCACTGAAGCTTTCTTT.

The chain is built from TRBV2 and TRBJ1-4; weak D call: TRBD1 (6 bases). Trimming cost V 5 bases and J 4 bases, with 20 bases left between them. Germline V gene data show CDR1 as SNHLY and CDR2 as FYNNEI. The CDR3 loop spans 17 amino acids. In nucleotides, the CDR3 is TGTGCCAGCAGTCTTCGCCGTGGGGGACAAATTAATGAAAAACTGTTTTTT. This gives the protein CASSLRRGGQINEKLFF.